What follows describes a single TCR beta chain. This record comes from a study of blood T cell repertoires in COVID-19. The overall study: Acute and convalescent COVID-19 specimens originated in the United States, Italy and Spain.

Participant age was about 18 to 89 years, and participants resided in about two dozen US areas. Which cohort a participant joined came from the clinical history participants gave. In the original analysis: Estimation of nucleated cell counts was performed using reference gene primer amplification. TCRdb's table, derived via immunoSEQ multiplex PCR, lists solely in-frame clones and lacks some. V and J calls and clone size follow that table, whereas D and trimming were derived from the DNA. The data hold 250,000 or so clones, with about nine tenths observed a single time. The V gene's germline CDR1 is SGHRS and CDR2 YFSETQ. V was pared by 3 bases and J by 0 bases, with 13 bases between. CDR3 length: 16 amino acids.

Input material: PBMCs or T cells enriched from blood (not recorded which). The V call is TRBV5-1, the J call TRBJ1-3; perhaps TRBD1 as D (5 bases). This receptor was taken from a woman between 25 and 40 years old with acute COVID-19. CDR3 DNA: TGCGCCAGCAGCTGGGGAACAGGCATCTCTGGAAACACCATATATTTT. Translation gives CASSWGTGISGNTIYF.